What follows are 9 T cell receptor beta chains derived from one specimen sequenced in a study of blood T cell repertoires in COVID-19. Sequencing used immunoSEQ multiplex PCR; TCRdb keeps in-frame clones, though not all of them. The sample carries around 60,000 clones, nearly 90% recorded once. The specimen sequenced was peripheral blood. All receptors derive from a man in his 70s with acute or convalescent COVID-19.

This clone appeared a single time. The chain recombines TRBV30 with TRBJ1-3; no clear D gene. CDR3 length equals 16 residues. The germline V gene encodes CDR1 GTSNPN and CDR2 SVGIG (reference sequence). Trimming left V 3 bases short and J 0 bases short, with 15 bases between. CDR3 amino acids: CAWRAAGPFSGNTIYF. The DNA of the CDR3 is TGTGCCTGGAGGGCGGCGGGCCCCTTCTCTGGAAACACCATATATTTT.

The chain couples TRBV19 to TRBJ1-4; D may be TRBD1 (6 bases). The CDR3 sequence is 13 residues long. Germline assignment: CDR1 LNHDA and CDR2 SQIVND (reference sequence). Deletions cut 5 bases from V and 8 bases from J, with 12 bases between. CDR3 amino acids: CASSQGSAEKLFF. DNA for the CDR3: TGTGCCAGTAGTCAGGGGTCGGCGGAAAAACTGTTTTTT.

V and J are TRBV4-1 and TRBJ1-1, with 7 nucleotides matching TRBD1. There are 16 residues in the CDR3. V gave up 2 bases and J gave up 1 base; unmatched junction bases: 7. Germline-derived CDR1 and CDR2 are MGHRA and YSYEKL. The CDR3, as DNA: TGCGCCAGCAGCCAACCCTTAAGGACAGGGAACACTGAAGCTTTCTTT. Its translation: CASSQPLRTGNTEAFF.

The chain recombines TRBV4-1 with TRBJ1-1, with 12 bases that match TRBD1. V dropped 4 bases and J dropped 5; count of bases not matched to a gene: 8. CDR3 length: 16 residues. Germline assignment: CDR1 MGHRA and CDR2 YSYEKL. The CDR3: CASSRGTGGRETEAFF. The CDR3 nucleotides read TGCGCCAGCAGCCGTGGGACAGGGGGCAGAGAAACTGAAGCTTTCTTT.

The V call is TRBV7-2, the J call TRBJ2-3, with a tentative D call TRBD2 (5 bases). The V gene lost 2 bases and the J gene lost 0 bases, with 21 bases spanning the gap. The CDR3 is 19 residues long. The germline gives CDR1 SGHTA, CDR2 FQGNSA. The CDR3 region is CASSLRPLGGGSSTDTQYF. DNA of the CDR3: TGTGCCAGCAGCTTAAGGCCCCTCGGAGGCGGCTCTAGCACAGATACGCAGTATTTT.

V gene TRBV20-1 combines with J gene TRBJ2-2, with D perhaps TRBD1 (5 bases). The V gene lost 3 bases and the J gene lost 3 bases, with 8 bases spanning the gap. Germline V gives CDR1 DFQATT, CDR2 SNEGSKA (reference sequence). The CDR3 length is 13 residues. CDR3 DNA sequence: TGCAGTGCTAGTGACAGCGACACCGGGGAGCTGTTTTTT. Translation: CSASDSDTGELFF.

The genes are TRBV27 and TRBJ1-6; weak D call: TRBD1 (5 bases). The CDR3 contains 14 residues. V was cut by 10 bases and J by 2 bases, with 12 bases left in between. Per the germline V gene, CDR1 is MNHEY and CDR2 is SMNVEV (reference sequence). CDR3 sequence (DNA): TGTGCCACTTCCCGGGGGGCCTATAATTCACCCCTCCACTTT. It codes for CATSRGAYNSPLHF.

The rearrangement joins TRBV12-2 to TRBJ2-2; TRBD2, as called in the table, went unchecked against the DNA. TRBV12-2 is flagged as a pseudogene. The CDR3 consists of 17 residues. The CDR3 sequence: CASRLMAGALNTGELFF. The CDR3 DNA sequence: TGTGCAAGTCGCTTAATGGCGGGGGCATTGAACACCGGGGAGCTGTTTTTT.

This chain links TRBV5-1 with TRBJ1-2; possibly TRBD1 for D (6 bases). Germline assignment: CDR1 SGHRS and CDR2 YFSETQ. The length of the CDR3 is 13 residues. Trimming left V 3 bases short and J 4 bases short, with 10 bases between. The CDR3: CASSSDSGYGYTF. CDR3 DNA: TGCGCCAGCAGCTCGGACAGCGGCTATGGCTACACCTTC.